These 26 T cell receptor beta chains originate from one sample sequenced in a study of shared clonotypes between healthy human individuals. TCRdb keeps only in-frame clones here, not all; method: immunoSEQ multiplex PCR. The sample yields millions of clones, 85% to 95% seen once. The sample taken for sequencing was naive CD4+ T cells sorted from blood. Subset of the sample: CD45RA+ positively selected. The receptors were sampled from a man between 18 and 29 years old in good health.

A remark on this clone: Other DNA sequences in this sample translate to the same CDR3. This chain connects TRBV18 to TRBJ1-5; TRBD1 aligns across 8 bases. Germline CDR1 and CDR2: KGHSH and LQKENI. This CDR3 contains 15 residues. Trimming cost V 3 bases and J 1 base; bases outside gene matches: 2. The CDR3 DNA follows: TGTGCCAGCTCACCGGACAGGGTCAGCAATCAGCCCCAGCATTTT. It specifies CASSPDRVSNQPQHF.

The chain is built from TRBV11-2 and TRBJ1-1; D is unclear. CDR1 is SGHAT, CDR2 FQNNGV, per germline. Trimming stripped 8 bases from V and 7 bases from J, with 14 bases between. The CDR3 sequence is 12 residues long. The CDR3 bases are TGTGCCAGCTCCGAAAGGGCATTTGAAGCTTTCTTT. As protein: CASSERAFEAFF. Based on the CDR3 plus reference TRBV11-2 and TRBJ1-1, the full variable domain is EAGVAQSPRYKIIEKRQSVAFWCNPISGHATLYWYQQILGQGPKLLIQFQNNGVVDDSQLPKDRFSAERLKGVDSTLKIQPAKLEDSAVYLCASSERAFEAFFGQGTRLTVV.

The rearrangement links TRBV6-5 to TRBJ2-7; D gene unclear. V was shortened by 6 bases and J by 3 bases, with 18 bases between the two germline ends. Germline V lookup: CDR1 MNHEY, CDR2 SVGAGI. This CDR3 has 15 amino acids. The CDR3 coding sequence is TGTGCCAGCAGCCAAACTGGGAAGGGAATCTACGAGCAGTACTTC. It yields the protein CASSQTGKGIYEQYF.

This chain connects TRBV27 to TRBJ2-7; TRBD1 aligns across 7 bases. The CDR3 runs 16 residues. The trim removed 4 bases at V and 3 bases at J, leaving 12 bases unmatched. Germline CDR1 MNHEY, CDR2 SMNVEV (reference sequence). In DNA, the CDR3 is TGTGCCAGCAGTTCTGGCCCGGGACAGAGGAACTACGAGCAGTACTTC. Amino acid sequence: CASSSGPGQRNYEQYF.

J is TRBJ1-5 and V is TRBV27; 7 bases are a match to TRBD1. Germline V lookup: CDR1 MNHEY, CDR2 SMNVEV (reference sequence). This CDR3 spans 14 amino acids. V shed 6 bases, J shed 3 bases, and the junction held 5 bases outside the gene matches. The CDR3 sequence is CASSRDRDNQPQHF. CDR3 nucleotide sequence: TGTGCCAGCAGCAGAGACAGGGACAATCAGCCCCAGCATTTT.

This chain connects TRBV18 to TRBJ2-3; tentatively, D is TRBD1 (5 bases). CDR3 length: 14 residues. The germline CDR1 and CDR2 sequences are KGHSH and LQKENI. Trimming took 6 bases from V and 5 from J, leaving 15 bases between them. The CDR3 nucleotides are TGTGCCAGCTCTGCTCCAGGGAAAGGAGATACGCAGTATTTT. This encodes CASSAPGKGDTQYF.

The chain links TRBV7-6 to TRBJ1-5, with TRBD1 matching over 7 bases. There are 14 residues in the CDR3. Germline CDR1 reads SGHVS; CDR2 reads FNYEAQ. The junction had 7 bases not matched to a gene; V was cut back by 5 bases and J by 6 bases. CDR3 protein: CASSQTGMGQPQHF. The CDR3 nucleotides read TGTGCCAGCAGCCAGACAGGGATGGGTCAGCCCCAGCATTTT. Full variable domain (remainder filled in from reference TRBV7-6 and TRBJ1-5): GAGVSQSPRYKVTKRGQDVALRCDPISGHVSLYWYRQALGQGPEFLTYFNYEAQQDKSGLPNDRFSAERPEGSISTLTIQRTEQRDSAMYRCASSQTGMGQPQHFGDGTRLSIL.

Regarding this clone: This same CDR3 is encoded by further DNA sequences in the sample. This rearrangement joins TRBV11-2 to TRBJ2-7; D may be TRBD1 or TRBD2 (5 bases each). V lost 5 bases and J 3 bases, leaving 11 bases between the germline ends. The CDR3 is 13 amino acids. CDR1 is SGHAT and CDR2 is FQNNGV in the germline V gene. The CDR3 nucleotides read TGTGCCAGCAGCCTCGGGACGAGCTACGAGCAGTACTTC. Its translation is CASSLGTSYEQYF.

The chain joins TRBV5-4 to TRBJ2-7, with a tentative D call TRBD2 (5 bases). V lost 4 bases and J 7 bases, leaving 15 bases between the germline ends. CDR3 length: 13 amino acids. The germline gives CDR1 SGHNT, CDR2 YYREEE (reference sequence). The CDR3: CASSGPDSGEQYF. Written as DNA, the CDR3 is TGTGCCAGCAGCGGCCCGGACTCGGGGGAGCAGTACTTC.

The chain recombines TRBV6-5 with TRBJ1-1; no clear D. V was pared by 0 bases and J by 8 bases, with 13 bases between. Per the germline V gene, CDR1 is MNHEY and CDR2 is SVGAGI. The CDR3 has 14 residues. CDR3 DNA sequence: TGTGCCAGCAGTTACTCGTCGGGTGTGGGAGAAGCTTTCTTT. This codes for CASSYSSGVGEAFF.

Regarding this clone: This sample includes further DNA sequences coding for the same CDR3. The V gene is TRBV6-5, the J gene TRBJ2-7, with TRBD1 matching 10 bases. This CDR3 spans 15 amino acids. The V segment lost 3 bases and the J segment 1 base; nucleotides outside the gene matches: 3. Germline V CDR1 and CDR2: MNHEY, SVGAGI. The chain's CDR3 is CASSYRDRGSYEQYF. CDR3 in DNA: TGTGCCAGCAGTTATCGGGACAGGGGTTCCTACGAGCAGTACTTC.

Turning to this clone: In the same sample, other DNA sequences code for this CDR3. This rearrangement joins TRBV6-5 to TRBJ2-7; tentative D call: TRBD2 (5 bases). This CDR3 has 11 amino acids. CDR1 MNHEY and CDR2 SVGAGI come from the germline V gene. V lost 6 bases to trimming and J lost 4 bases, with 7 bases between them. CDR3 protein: CASRREYEQYF. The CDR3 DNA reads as TGTGCCAGCAGGAGGGAGTACGAGCAGTACTTC.

The CDR3 region has the DNA TGTGCCAGCAGCTTTCAGGGGGCGCGAGGCAACGAGCAGTACTTC. The encoded protein is CASSFQGARGNEQYF. The chain couples TRBV7-9 to TRBJ2-7; TRBD1 matches at 8 bases. Trimming took 3 bases from V and 5 from J; bases not matched to a gene: 9. The germline V gene encodes CDR1 SEHNR and CDR2 FQNEAQ (reference sequence). The CDR3 is 15 amino acids. Together with reference TRBV7-9 and TRBJ2-7, the CDR3 gives the full variable domain: DTGVSQNPRHKITKRGQNVTFRCDPISEHNRLYWYRQTLGQGPEFLTYFQNEAQLEKSRLLSDRFSAERPKGSFSTLEIQRTEQGDSAMYLCASSFQGARGNEQYFGPGTRLTVT.

CDR3 protein: CASSEVRGGRETQYF. The CDR3 region has the DNA TGCGCCAGCAGTGAGGTCCGGGGGGGCCGGGAGACCCAGTACTTC. This sequence joins TRBV10-1 and TRBJ2-5; 8 positions agree with TRBD2. The CDR3 has 15 amino acids. From germline, CDR1 is WNHNN and CDR2 SYGVQD (reference sequence). Trimming removed 2 bases from V and 5 bases from J; junction bases left unmatched: 7.

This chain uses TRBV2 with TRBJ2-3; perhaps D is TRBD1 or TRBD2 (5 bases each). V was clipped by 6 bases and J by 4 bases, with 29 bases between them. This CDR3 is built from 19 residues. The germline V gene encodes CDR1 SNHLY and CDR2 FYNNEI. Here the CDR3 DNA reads TGTGCCAGCAGCAAAAGACAGCGGCCACCCAACGAGAGGGCAGATACGCAGTATTTT. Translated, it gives CASSKRQRPPNERADTQYF.

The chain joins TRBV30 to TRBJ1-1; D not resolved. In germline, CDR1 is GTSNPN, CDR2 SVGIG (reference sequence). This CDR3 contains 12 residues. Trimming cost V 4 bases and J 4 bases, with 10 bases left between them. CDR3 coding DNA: TGTGCCTGGATAGAAGTGGGCACTGAAGCTTTCTTT. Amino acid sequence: CAWIEVGTEAFF.

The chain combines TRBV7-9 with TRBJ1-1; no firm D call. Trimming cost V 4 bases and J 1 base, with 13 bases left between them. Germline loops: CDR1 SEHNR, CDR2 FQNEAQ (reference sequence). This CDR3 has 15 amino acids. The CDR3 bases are TGTGCCAGCAGCTCCACATATCGGGAGAACACTGAAGCTTTCTTT. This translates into CASSSTYRENTEAFF.

CDR3 amino acids: CASSSTVVSGNTIYF. CDR3 sequence (DNA): TGTGCCAGCAGTTCTACGGTCGTCTCTGGAAACACCATATATTTT. V is TRBV6-5 and J is TRBJ1-3, with D hard to call. The CDR3 spans 15 residues. Germline CDR1 and CDR2: MNHEY and SVGAGI. V dropped 4 bases and J dropped 0 bases, with 10 bases sitting between them.

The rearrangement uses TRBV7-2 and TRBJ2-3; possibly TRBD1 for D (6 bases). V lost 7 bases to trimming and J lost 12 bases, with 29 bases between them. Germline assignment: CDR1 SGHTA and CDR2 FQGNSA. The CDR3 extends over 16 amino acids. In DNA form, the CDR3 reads TGTGCCAGCAACACCCCAAGCGGTACAGGGCGGTCAGTTCAGTATTTT. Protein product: CASNTPSGTGRSVQYF.

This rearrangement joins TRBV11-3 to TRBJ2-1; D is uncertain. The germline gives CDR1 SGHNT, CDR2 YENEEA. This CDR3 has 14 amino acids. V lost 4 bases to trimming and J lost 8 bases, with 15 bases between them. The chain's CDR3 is CASSSTPEGHEQFF. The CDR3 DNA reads TGTGCCAGCAGCTCCACCCCTGAAGGGCATGAGCAGTTCTTC.

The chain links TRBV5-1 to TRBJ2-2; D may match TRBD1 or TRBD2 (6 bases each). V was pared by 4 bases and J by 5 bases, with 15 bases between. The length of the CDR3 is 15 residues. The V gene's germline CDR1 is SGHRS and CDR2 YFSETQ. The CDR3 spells CASSPPGGGTGELFF. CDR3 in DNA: TGCGCCAGCAGCCCCCCAGGAGGGGGGACCGGGGAGCTGTTTTTT.

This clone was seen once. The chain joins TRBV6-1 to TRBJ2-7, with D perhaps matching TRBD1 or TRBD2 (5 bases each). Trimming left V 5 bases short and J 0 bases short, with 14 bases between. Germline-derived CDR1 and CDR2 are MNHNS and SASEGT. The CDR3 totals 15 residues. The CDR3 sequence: CASSFRGPSSYEQYF. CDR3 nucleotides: TGTGCCAGCAGTTTCCGGGGACCGAGCTCCTACGAGCAGTACTTC.

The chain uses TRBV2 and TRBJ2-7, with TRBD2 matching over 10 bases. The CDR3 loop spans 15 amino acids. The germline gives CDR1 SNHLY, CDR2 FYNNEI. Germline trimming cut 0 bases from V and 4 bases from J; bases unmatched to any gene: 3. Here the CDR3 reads CASSEATSGTYEQYF. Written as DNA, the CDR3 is TGTGCCAGCAGTGAAGCAACTAGCGGGACGTACGAGCAGTACTTC.

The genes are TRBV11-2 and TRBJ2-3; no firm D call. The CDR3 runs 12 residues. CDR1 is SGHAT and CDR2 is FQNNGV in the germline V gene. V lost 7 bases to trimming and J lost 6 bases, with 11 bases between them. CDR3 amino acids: CASTESRDTQYF. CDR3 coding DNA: TGTGCCAGCACCGAAAGCCGGGATACGCAGTATTTT.

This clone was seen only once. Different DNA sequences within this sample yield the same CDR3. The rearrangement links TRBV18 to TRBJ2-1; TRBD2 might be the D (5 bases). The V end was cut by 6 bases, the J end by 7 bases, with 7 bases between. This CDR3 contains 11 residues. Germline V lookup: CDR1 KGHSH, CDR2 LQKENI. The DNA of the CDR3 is TGTGCCAGCTCCCCGGGAAATGAGCAGTTCTTC. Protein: CASSPGNEQFF.

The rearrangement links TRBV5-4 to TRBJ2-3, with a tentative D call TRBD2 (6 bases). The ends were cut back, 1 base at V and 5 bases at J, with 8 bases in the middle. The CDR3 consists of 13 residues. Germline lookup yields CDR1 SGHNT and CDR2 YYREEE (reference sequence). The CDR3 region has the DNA TGTGCCAGCAGCTTGTACGGGGGAGATACGCAGTATTTT. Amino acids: CASSLYGGDTQYF.